These 19 T cell receptor beta chains were all obtained from the same sample, sequenced in a study of CD8+CD57+ T cells in acquired aplastic anemia. The study profiled TCR beta VDJ and CDR3 using genomic DNA as template. Each CDR3 protein gets one entry after TCRdb re-called the reads with MiXCR. The table shows 250,000 to 350,000 distinct CDR3 sequences, with 55% to 60% occurring only once. Sequenced: sorted CD4+, CD8+, or CD8+CD57+ T cells (not recorded which) from PBMCs. These receptor sequences come from a human donor with severe aplastic anemia or a healthy control (not recorded which).

This clonotype was observed many times. Sequence at one end of the junction differs from germline and may be a read error. The gene calls are TRBV2 and TRBJ2-7, with 11 bases lining up with TRBD1. The CDR3 sequence is 13 residues long. CDR1 and CDR2 from the germline V gene are SNHLY and FYNNEI. DNA of the CDR3: TGTGCCAGCAGCGAGAACTGGGACAGGGGGAAACACTTC. Its translation is CASSENWDRGKHF. Full variable domain (outside the CDR3, taken from reference TRBV2 and TRBJ2-7): EPEVTQTPSHQVTQMGQEVILRCVPISNHLYFYWYRQILGQKVEFLVSFYNNEISEKSEIFDDQFSVERPDGSNFTLKIRSTKLEDSAMYFCASSENWDRGKHFGPGTRLTVT.

J is TRBJ2-2 and V is TRBV29-1; 8 nucleotides match TRBD2. CDR1 and CDR2 (germline): SQVTM, ANQGSEA. After removal of 1 base from V and 0 bases from J, the junction contained 1 base not matched to a gene. The CDR3 consists of 15 residues. The CDR3 loop reads CSVEASGSNTGELFF. The CDR3 DNA reads as TGCAGCGTTGAAGCTAGCGGGTCGAACACCGGGGAGCTGTTTTTT.

The CDR3 region is CASSTDSRTGAVSNQPQHF. As DNA, the CDR3 is TGTGCCAGTAGTACCGACTCTCGGACAGGGGCTGTAAGCAATCAGCCCCAGCATTTT. The chain carries TRBV19 and TRBJ1-5; TRBD1 matches at 9 bases. Germline assignment: CDR1 LNHDA and CDR2 SQIVND (reference sequence). The CDR3 runs 19 residues. With V trimmed by 4 bases and J by 1 base, 14 bases remained unmatched.

The J gene is TRBJ2-5, the V gene TRBV7-9; perhaps TRBD2 as D (5 bases). The CDR3 consists of 13 residues. Trimming took 8 bases from V and 5 from J, leaving 15 bases between them. Per germline, CDR1 SEHNR and CDR2 FQNEAQ (reference sequence). Here the CDR3 DNA reads TGTGCCAGCCTTAAACCGGGAAAGGAGACCCAGTACTTC. Translation: CASLKPGKETQYF.

This clonotype was picked up many times. The genes are TRBV19 and TRBJ1-1; 11 bases line up with TRBD1. V trimming: 7 bases; J trimming: 7 bases; junction bases outside the gene matches: 17. Germline CDR1 reads LNHDA; CDR2 reads SQIVND (reference sequence). The CDR3 totals 17 residues. CDR3 in DNA: TGTGCCAGTACTCCGAGGACAGGGGGCACGGCGATCGATGAAGCTTTCTTT. Translated: CASTPRTGGTAIDEAFF.

The rearrangement joins TRBV9 to TRBJ2-1; TRBD2 matches at 10 bases. The germline gives CDR1 SGDLS, CDR2 YYNGEE. V shed 4 bases and J 12 bases; nucleotides not matched to a gene: 13. The CDR3 is 15 residues long. The CDR3 region is CASSFTSGATDTQFF. The CDR3 DNA sequence: TGTGCCAGCAGCTTTACTAGCGGGGCCACAGATACGCAGTTCTTC.

The chain couples TRBV9 to TRBJ1-4; D might be TRBD1 (5 bases). The CDR3 is 16 residues long. Germline CDR1 and CDR2: SGDLS and YYNGEE. V was pared by 2 bases and J by 5 bases, with 16 bases between. Here the CDR3 reads CASSVRLAGDNEKLFF. The CDR3 nucleotides read TGTGCCAGCAGCGTTAGACTAGCGGGGGACAATGAAAAACTGTTTTTT. The variable domain in full, with the rest retrieved from reference TRBV9 and TRBJ1-4, is DSGVTQTPKHLITATGQRVTLRCSPRSGDLSVYWYQQSLDQGLQFLIQYYNGEERAKGNILERFSAQQFPDLHSELNLSSLELGDSALYFCASSVRLAGDNEKLFFGSGTQLSVL.

As to this clonotype: One end of the junction varies from germline; a read error may be responsible. The rearrangement uses TRBV7-7 and TRBJ2-7; D is tentatively TRBD1 or TRBD2 (5 bases each). There are 15 residues in the CDR3. The germline gives CDR1 SSHAT, CDR2 FNYEAQ (reference sequence). In DNA, the CDR3 is TGTGCCAGCAGCTTCAGAGGGGCCACTTCCTACGAGCAGCACTTC. Protein: CASSFRGATSYEQHF.

The chain is built from TRBV20-1 and TRBJ2-6; 11 bases match TRBD1. Per the germline V gene, CDR1 is DFQATT and CDR2 is SNEGSKA (reference sequence). V dropped 7 bases and J dropped 3; count of bases not matched to a gene: 5. There are 15 residues in the CDR3. The DNA for the CDR3 is TGCAGTGTTACGGACAGGGGGCTTGGGGCCAACGTCCTGACTTTC. Its protein is CSVTDRGLGANVLTF.

This clonotype was seen at least ten times. The rearrangement joins TRBV4-2 to TRBJ1-2; D not certain. V was cut by 0 bases and J by 6 bases, with 8 bases left in between. The CDR3 has 13 residues. Per the germline V gene, CDR1 is LGHNA and CDR2 is YNFKEQ. Here the CDR3 reads CASSQEDRDGYTF. The CDR3 region has the DNA TGTGCCAGCAGCCAAGAGGATCGGGATGGCTACACCTTC.

The gene calls are TRBV20-1 and TRBJ2-7, with TRBD2 identical over 7 bases. The ends lost 4 bases at V and 3 bases at J; junction bases unmatched: 9. Germline V gives CDR1 DFQATT, CDR2 SNEGSKA (reference sequence). The length of the CDR3 is 14 residues. For the CDR3, the DNA is TGCAGTGCTAAGCTTCCGAGCGGGAACTACGAGCAGTACTTC. Translation: CSAKLPSGNYEQYF.

This clonotype has at least ten counts. CDR3 nucleotides: TGTGCCAGCAGCCAAAGGGGGCCAAACACCGGGGAGCTGTTTTTT. Translated: CASSQRGPNTGELFF. The chain joins TRBV2 to TRBJ2-2; TRBD1 aligns across 7 bases. Germline values: CDR1 SNHLY, CDR2 FYNNEI. This CDR3 is built from 15 residues. The V and J ends lost 6 bases and 2 bases, in that order; junction bases with no gene match: 6.

This clonotype occurred many times. This chain joins TRBV24-1 and TRBJ2-5; 9 bases are shared with TRBD1. This CDR3 comprises 15 residues. Germline V gives CDR1 KGHDR, CDR2 SFDVKD. V lost 2 bases to trimming and J lost 4 bases; unmatched junction nucleotides: 4. The CDR3 here is CATSDSRTGVETQYF. The DNA of the CDR3 is TGTGCCACCAGTGATTCAAGGACAGGGGTAGAGACCCAGTACTTC.

This clonotype showed up just once. The J gene is TRBJ1-6, the V gene TRBV7-9; 7 nucleotides line up with TRBD1. J was trimmed by 7 bases and V by 5 bases; bases with no gene match: 11. The CDR3 contains 16 residues. Germline-derived CDR1 and CDR2 are SEHNR and FQNEAQ (reference sequence). This CDR3 is CASSRVVDRRNSPLHF. In nucleotides, the CDR3 is TGTGCCAGCAGCCGGGTGGTGGACAGGAGGAATTCACCCCTCCACTTT.

The chain is built from TRBV11-1 and TRBJ2-7; 7 nucleotides align to TRBD1. Germline V CDR1 and CDR2: SGHAT, FQDESV (reference sequence). J was trimmed by 4 bases and V by 4 bases; bases with no gene match: 10. The CDR3 is 15 residues long. The CDR3 is CASSSRTGTEYEQYF. The CDR3 nucleotides read TGTGCCAGCAGCTCCCGAACCGGGACAGAGTACGAGCAGTACTTC.

This clonotype has only a few counts. The V gene is TRBV27, the J gene TRBJ2-6; a weak D match, TRBD1 (5 bases). V was pared by 7 bases and J by 0 bases, with 13 bases between. The germline CDR1 and CDR2 sequences are MNHEY and SMNVEV (reference sequence). The CDR3 covers 16 residues. Written as DNA, the CDR3 is TGTGCCAGCACCTTAAAGGGGCTCTCTGGGGCCAACGTCCTGACTTTC. Its protein is CASTLKGLSGANVLTF.

The V call is TRBV25-1, the J call TRBJ1-6; 7 nucleotides agree with TRBD1. Germline CDR1 is MGHDK and CDR2 is SYGVNS. V dropped 4 bases and J dropped 8; count of bases not matched to a gene: 8. The length of the CDR3 is 15 residues. Here the CDR3 DNA reads TGTGCCAGCAGTGTGGGGGACAGTCTTGATTCACCCCTCCACTTT. Translated, it gives CASSVGDSLDSPLHF.

This clonotype was observed a few times. The chain links TRBV7-2 to TRBJ1-1; D call uncertain. This CDR3 has 13 residues. Germline CDR1 is SGHTA and CDR2 is FQGNSA. V gave up 0 bases and J gave up 7 bases, with 9 bases separating them. The CDR3 DNA reads TGTGCCAGCAGCTTAGCGTCCACCCTTGAAGCTTTCTTT. Its protein is CASSLASTLEAFF.

There are many counts of this clonotype. The chain has TRBV6-4 and TRBJ2-3; D is tentatively TRBD1 or TRBD2 (6 bases each). Germline CDR1 MRHNA, CDR2 SNTAGT. V lost 2 bases and J lost 6, with 12 bases in between. The CDR3 is made up of 14 amino acids. CDR3: CASSDRGGPDTQYF. The CDR3 DNA follows: TGTGCCAGCAGTGACAGAGGGGGGCCCGATACGCAGTATTTT.